Presented here are 23 T cell receptor beta chains from one specimen sequenced in a study of OX40 agonist ivuxolimab in advanced cancers. Some clones are missing from TCRdb's copy, which holds only in-frame ones; the method was immunoSEQ multiplex PCR. This table holds about 67,000 clones, roughly nine tenths found once. Sequences were derived from CD4+ or CD8+ T cells sorted from blood, sampled in a trial of the OX40 agonist ivuxolimab. The receptor source for this set is an adult with an advanced solid tumor such as melanoma, head and neck, liver or kidney cancer.

This clone was found once. The chain links TRBV19 to TRBJ2-1; 9 nucleotides line up with TRBD2. CDR1 and CDR2 from the germline V gene are LNHDA and SQIVND (reference sequence). The V gene end was trimmed by 3 bases and the J gene end by 6 bases; junction bases not matched to a gene: 12. CDR3 length: 17 amino acids. CDR3 DNA: TGTGCCAGTAGTATGTTTCTGGCTAGCGGGAATTCCAATGAGCAGTTCTTC. Residues: CASSMFLASGNSNEQFF.

The genes are TRBV6-1 and TRBJ1-2, with 8 bases fitting TRBD1. The V and J ends lost 0 bases and 4 bases, in that order; junction bases with no gene match: 10. CDR3 length: 17 residues. Germline values: CDR1 MNHNS, CDR2 SASEGT. CDR3: CASSEADTRQGFYGYTF. DNA of the CDR3: TGTGCCAGCAGTGAAGCCGATACTAGACAGGGGTTCTATGGCTACACCTTC.

The V and J genes are TRBV27 and TRBJ2-7; 10 bases are a match to TRBD1. Trimming at V came to 0 bases and at J to 6 bases, leaving 14 bases not matched to a gene. Per germline, CDR1 MNHEY and CDR2 SMNVEV (reference sequence). This CDR3 has 18 amino acids. CDR3 sequence: CASSLSRPRDRGFREQYF. Written as DNA, the CDR3 is TGTGCCAGCAGTTTATCTAGGCCCCGGGACAGGGGTTTCCGCGAGCAGTACTTC.

This clone has just one count. The J gene is TRBJ1-2, the V gene TRBV19; 9 positions match TRBD1. The CDR3 has 14 amino acids. Germline assignment: CDR1 LNHDA and CDR2 SQIVND (reference sequence). V gave up 4 bases and J gave up 6 bases; unmatched junction bases: 6. CDR3 sequence: CASSRTGDIHGYTF. In DNA form, the CDR3 reads TGTGCCAGTAGTAGGACAGGGGATATCCATGGCTACACCTTC. Complete variable domain (other parts from reference TRBV19 and TRBJ1-2): DGGITQSPKYLFRKEGQNVTLSCEQNLNHDAMYWYRQDPGQGLRLIYYSQIVNDFQKGDIAEGYSVSREKKESFPLTVTSAQKNPTAFYLCASSRTGDIHGYTFGSGTRLTVV.

The CDR3 DNA is TGCGCCAGCAGCGGCACTAGCACAGATACGCAGTATTTT. Translated: CASSGTSTDTQYF. The chain recombines TRBV5-1 with TRBJ2-3; unclear D gene. V was pared by 4 bases and J by 0 bases, with 6 bases between. Germline V gene sequence: CDR1 SGHRS, CDR2 YFSETQ. The CDR3 extends over 13 amino acids.

CDR3 sequence: CASSPRQGGVETQYF. The DNA of the CDR3 is TGTGCCAGCTCACCACGGCAGGGAGGGGTAGAGACCCAGTACTTC. The chain is built from TRBV18 and TRBJ2-5; 7 bases agree with TRBD2. From germline, CDR1 is KGHSH and CDR2 LQKENI. V shed 1 base, J shed 4 bases, and the junction held 6 bases outside the gene matches. The CDR3 spans 15 residues. The whole variable domain, filled in from reference TRBV18 and TRBJ2-5, reads NAGVMQNPRHLVRRRGQEARLRCSPMKGHSHVYWYRQLPEEGLKFMVYLQKENIIDESGMPKERFSAEFPKEGPSILRIQQVVRGDSAAYFCASSPRQGGVETQYFGPGTRLLVL.

J is TRBJ2-1 and V is TRBV9; D gene uncertain. Looked up from germline, CDR1 is SGDLS and CDR2 is YYNGEE. There are 13 residues in the CDR3. The V end lost 7 bases, the J end lost 4 bases, and 12 bases lay between the germline ends. Here the CDR3 DNA reads TGTGCCAGCGGTGGGGTCTCTTACAATGAGCAGTTCTTC. Translation gives CASGGVSYNEQFF.

The chain links TRBV27 to TRBJ1-1; weak D call: TRBD1 (5 bases). CDR3 size: 13 residues. Germline V gene data show CDR1 as MNHEY and CDR2 as SMNVEV (reference sequence). Deletions cut 11 bases from V and 1 base from J, with 14 bases between. The DNA of the CDR3 is TGTGCCTCGCGGGGACTCACGAACACTGAAGCTTTCTTT. It is translated as CASRGLTNTEAFF.

The sample holds one count of this clone. The chain is built from TRBV11-3 and TRBJ2-5, with 9 bases aligning to TRBD2. Germline assignment: CDR1 SGHNT and CDR2 YENEEA. J lost 7 bases, V lost 0 bases, and 6 bases had no gene match. The CDR3 length is 15 residues. The CDR3 sequence is CASSLEREGRGTQYF. CDR3 DNA sequence: TGTGCCAGCAGCTTAGAGCGGGAGGGCCGGGGGACCCAGTACTTC.

The chain recombines TRBV28 with TRBJ2-7; D unresolved. V lost 6 bases to trimming and J lost 0 bases, with 15 bases between them. Looked up from germline, CDR1 is MDHEN and CDR2 is SYDVKM. The CDR3 extends over 15 amino acids. The CDR3 coding sequence is TGTGCCAGCAGCCCTCCCGGAACAAGCTCCTACGAGCAGTACTTC. Its protein product is CASSPPGTSSYEQYF.

V and J are TRBV5-1 and TRBJ1-1; tentatively, D is TRBD1 (5 bases). Germline assignment: CDR1 SGHRS and CDR2 YFSETQ. CDR3 length equals 14 residues. V shed 0 bases and J shed 4 bases, with 10 bases lying between them. The CDR3 here is CASSLVSGSTEAFF. The CDR3 bases are TGCGCCAGCAGCTTGGTTTCAGGGTCCACTGAAGCTTTCTTT.

J is TRBJ1-3 and V is TRBV19; 7 bases map to TRBD1. Per germline, CDR1 LNHDA and CDR2 SQIVND (reference sequence). The CDR3 has 16 residues. The ends lost 5 bases at V and 0 bases at J; junction bases unmatched: 7. The CDR3 loop is CASSPPGQLSGNTIYF. The DNA for the CDR3 is TGTGCCAGTAGTCCCCCGGGACAGCTCTCTGGAAACACCATATATTTT.

This chain uses TRBV19 with TRBJ2-5, with D possibly TRBD1 on 5 matching bases. The CDR3 loop spans 13 amino acids. The V gene's germline CDR1 is LNHDA and CDR2 SQIVND (reference sequence). Trimming removed 5 bases at V and 5 bases at J, with 12 bases between. The CDR3 DNA reads TGTGCCAGTAGTCAGGGAAGTACGGAGACCCAGTACTTC. Translating it yields CASSQGSTETQYF.

This chain links TRBV7-8 with TRBJ2-2; TRBD1 agrees at 7 bases. The ends lost 2 bases at V and 0 bases at J; junction bases unmatched: 3. Germline lookup yields CDR1 SGHVS and CDR2 FQNEAQ. The CDR3 length is 16 residues. CDR3: CASSLRQGTNTGELFF. DNA of the CDR3: TGTGCCAGCAGCTTAAGACAGGGCACGAACACCGGGGAGCTGTTTTTT.

This sequence joins TRBV4-1 and TRBJ2-1; D gene uncertain. Trimming pared 2 bases from V and 15 bases from J, leaving 17 bases between. Germline V lookup: CDR1 MGHRA, CDR2 YSYEKL. There are 13 residues in the CDR3. CDR3: CASSQSNPPTWFF. The DNA of the CDR3 is TGCGCCAGCAGCCAATCAAACCCTCCGACGTGGTTCTTC.

The CDR3 nucleotides are TGTGCCAGCAGTGAAGGTAATGCTGGGGCCAACGTCCTGACTTTC. Protein sequence: CASSEGNAGANVLTF. V gene TRBV6-1 combines with J gene TRBJ2-6; no clear D gene. This CDR3 is 15 amino acids long. The germline V gene has CDR1 MNHNS and CDR2 SASEGT. Trimming took 1 base from V and 2 from J, leaving 6 bases between them.

This clone was found once. CDR3 sequence (DNA): TGTGCCAGCAGCTTTCGGACAGGGGGCGATTACGAGCAGTACTTC. Residues: CASSFRTGGDYEQYF. The chain links TRBV11-1 to TRBJ2-7; 11 bases map to TRBD1. The CDR3 totals 15 residues. CDR1 and CDR2 (germline): SGHAT, FQDESV (reference sequence). With V trimmed by 3 bases and J by 4 bases, 5 bases remained unmatched.

This chain connects TRBV10-3 to TRBJ2-7; 8 bases fit TRBD2. The J segment lost 4 bases and the V segment lost 3 bases, leaving 8 bases of the junction unmatched. The germline V gene encodes CDR1 ENHRY and CDR2 SYGVKD. The CDR3 runs to 15 residues. The CDR3 sequence: CAISDPSGWQYEQYF. CDR3 nucleotide sequence: TGTGCCATCAGTGACCCTAGCGGGTGGCAGTACGAGCAGTACTTC.

The rearrangement uses TRBV18 and TRBJ2-5; perhaps TRBD2 as D (5 bases). CDR3 length: 14 residues. Per the germline V gene, CDR1 is KGHSH and CDR2 is LQKENI. Trimming shortened V by 6 bases and J by 4 bases, and 15 bases separated the two germline ends. Here the CDR3 DNA reads TGTGCCAGCTCGCCGGGGAGAGCGGTAGAGACCCAGTACTTC. Translation gives CASSPGRAVETQYF.

This sequence joins TRBV5-1 and TRBJ1-2; TRBD1 might be the D (6 bases). The germline V and J ends were trimmed by 2 bases and 7 bases, with 21 bases remaining between them. The V gene's germline CDR1 is SGHRS and CDR2 YFSETQ. There are 16 residues in the CDR3. CDR3 in DNA: TGCGCCAGCAGCTTCGGAGGTGTGCCGGGGGCGAGTGGCTACACCTTC. It specifies CASSFGGVPGASGYTF.

The chain employs TRBV18 and TRBJ2-3; D might be TRBD1 or TRBD2, each matching 5 bases. Trimming removed 3 bases at V and 4 bases at J, with 14 bases between. This CDR3 is 15 amino acids long. Germline lookup yields CDR1 KGHSH and CDR2 LQKENI. This CDR3 is CASSPSQRGADTQYF. In DNA form, the CDR3 reads TGTGCCAGCTCACCTTCCCAGAGGGGTGCAGATACGCAGTATTTT.

J is TRBJ2-7 and V is TRBV11-2; 12 bases line up with TRBD2. Trimming at V came to 0 bases and at J to 1 base, leaving 10 bases not matched to a gene. Germline loops: CDR1 SGHAT, CDR2 FQNNGV. The CDR3 has 19 residues. Here the CDR3 DNA reads TGTGCCAGCAGCTTAGATCGGTCTAGCGGGAGGGCCATATCCTACGAGCAGTACTTC. Translating it yields CASSLDRSSGRAISYEQYF. Full variable domain (missing parts from reference TRBV11-2 and TRBJ2-7): EAGVAQSPRYKIIEKRQSVAFWCNPISGHATLYWYQQILGQGPKLLIQFQNNGVVDDSQLPKDRFSAERLKGVDSTLKIQPAKLEDSAVYLCASSLDRSSGRAISYEQYFGPGTRLTVT.

The chain links TRBV2 to TRBJ2-1; D might be TRBD2 (6 bases). The V end was cut by 2 bases, the J end by 6 bases, with 14 bases between. The CDR3 covers 15 residues. CDR1 and CDR2 (germline): SNHLY, FYNNEI. The CDR3 loop reads CASSEWRESINEQFF. The CDR3 DNA is TGTGCCAGCAGTGAATGGAGGGAATCCATCAATGAGCAGTTCTTC.